The rows below give T cell receptor beta chains drawn from one sample of a study of blood T cell repertoires in COVID-19. Sequencing was performed with immunoSEQ multiplex PCR; in TCRdb, only in-frame clones are kept and a portion is missing. In the table there are roughly 120,000 clones, more than 80% of which are singletons. Sequenced input: peripheral blood. The receptors derive from a woman in her thirties or forties with acute or convalescent COVID-19. CDR3s include the opening cysteine and the closing phenylalanine or tryptophan. The D gene is left open where the match is weak.

d_call,j_call,v_call,cdr3_nt,cdr3_aa
-,TRBJ1-3,TRBV10-3,TGTGCCATCAGTGAAAGGGGCTTCTCTGGAAACACCATATATTTT,CAISERGFSGNTIYF
-,TRBJ1-4,TRBV5-1,TGCGCCAGCAGCTCAGGGGACGTGGAGGAAAAACTGTTTTTT,CASSSGDVEEKLFF
-,TRBJ1-6,TRBV30,TGTGCCTGGAGTAGAGATGATGCACCCCTCCACTTT,CAWSRDDAPLHF
TRBD2,TRBJ2-3,TRBV6-1,TGTGCCAGCAGTGGCTCCCTCGGACTAGCGGGGGGGCGGGGCACAGATACGCAGTATTTT,CASSGSLGLAGGRGTDTQYF
TRBD1,TRBJ1-1,TRBV4-1,TGCGCCAGCAGCCAAGGAAGGGGGACAGGGCCACCGAACACTGAAGCTTTCTTT,CASSQGRGTGPPNTEAFF
TRBD2,TRBJ2-2,TRBV7-3,TGTGCCAGCAGCCTCCCAGCGGGGGGCGCGAACACCGGGGAGCTGTTTTTT,CASSLPAGGANTGELFF
TRBD2,TRBJ2-2,TRBV5-6,TGTGCCAGCAGTTTGCGACTGAGCGGGGGCACCGGGGAGCTGTTTTTT,CASSLRLSGGTGELFF
-,TRBJ1-1,TRBV5-1,TGCGCCAGCAGCTCTCGGACAGATAGCATGAACACTGAAGCTTTCTTT,CASSSRTDSMNTEAFF
TRBD1,TRBJ2-7,TRBV6-5,TGTGCCAGCAGGGTGACAGGGGGAAGAACCTACGAGCAGTACTTC,CASRVTGGRTYEQYF
-,TRBJ2-7,TRBV6-1,TGTGCCAGCAGTGAAGCGTCACCAGGATCCTACGAGCAGTACTTC,CASSEASPGSYEQYF
TRBD1,TRBJ2-7,TRBV25-1,TGTGCCAGCAAACCAGGGGGCGGATACGAGCAGTACTTC,CASKPGGGYEQYF
-,TRBJ1-1,TRBV30,TGTGCCTGGAGCGGTACAGGGCGGAACACTGAAGCTTTCTTT,CAWSGTGRNTEAFF
TRBD1,TRBJ1-5,TRBV2,TGTGCCAGCGCTCGGGGACAGGGCAATCAGCCCCAGCATTTT,CASARGQGNQPQHF